This note documents a single T cell receptor (beta chain) sequence. This record comes from a study of control samples from healthy donors and cancer patients. The CDR3 is made up of 14 amino acids. Trimming removed 4 bases from V and 4 bases from J; junction bases left unmatched: 5. The germline CDR1 and CDR2 sequences are SGHDT and YYEEEE. Libraries were prepared by immunoSEQ multiplex PCR; TCRdb keeps only in-frame clonotypes and omits some of them. Here the sample spans roughly 120,000 clones, approximately 90% being singletons. The TCR comes from a woman in her late teens or twenties in good health. This rearrangement joins TRBV5-6 to TRBJ1-2; 9 bases are shared with TRBD1. Input material: blood. In nucleotides, the CDR3 is TGTGCCAGCAGCAGGGACAGGGCCTTCTATGGCTACACCTTC. This sequence encodes CASSRDRAFYGYTF.